Given below is one T cell receptor beta chain in context. Its binding antigen is unknown. Per-nucleotide qualities are absent, and no much larger clonotype sits a single base away. TCRbeta CDR3 regions were amplified from genomic DNA using the immunoSEQ Assay, a bias-controlled multiplex PCR. From the authors' description of their analysis: The number of nucleated cells in each sample was estimated from the amplification of reference gene primers within the assay. Sequence reads were collapsed and filtered to measure the absolute abundance of every unique TCRbeta CDR3 rearrangement. For each sample, productive Simpson clonality was calculated as the square root of Simpson's diversity index across productive rearrangements. TCRdb took over this immuneACCESS table, retaining in-frame rearrangements with V and J assigned. Such tables are incomplete; in checked studies, under half of the missing clones stem from an unresolved V gene, and the remainder is unexplained. V and J calls and clone size are given by that table; D and trimming were obtained from the DNA. The sample data list around 100,000 clones, and roughly 84% of these were observed just once. 9.5% to 15% of the sample comes from the top ten.

V trim: 1 base; J trim: 7 bases; unmatched bases: 9. Sequences LGHNA (CDR1) and YSLEER (CDR2) are obtained from the germline V gene. Measured from the cysteine to the phenylalanine, the CDR3 is 16 residues long. Just CDR3 DNA is preserved here, 48 bases in frame from base 1. The collaborating institutions used their own protocols to collect whole blood in K2EDTA tubes. Collaborator samples were shipped for TCRbeta analysis as frozen whole blood, isolated PBMCs, or DNA extracted from either sample type. The data stem from a study of blood T cell repertoires in COVID-19 (TCRdb year 2020). Broadly, across the study: The collaborator samples originated in the United States, Italy and Spain and spanned the acute and convalescent phases of COVID-19. The dataset comprised deeply sampled blood TCRbeta repertoires from subjects exposed to, actively infected with, or recovered from COVID-19. A de-identified subject ID, COVID-19 status, age in years and sex were almost always included in the sample metadata. A freely available public database, intended as a resource for researchers studying the immune response to SARS-CoV-2, is where the repertoires were released. Samples came from the ongoing ImmuneRACE study (first 160 participants) plus 1,254 subjects from 6 global collaborators. The material from the prospective study consisted of cDNA or gDNA derived from T cells, B-cell-depleted T cells, or PBMCs. Where available, HLA class I and class II types were obtained from metadata supplied by the sample provider rather than from assay-based typing. The research as a whole found: The quantity of clinical and demographic metadata differed by source and by participant and was supplied without curation.

Material for sequencing was peripheral blood. This receptor was obtained from a human donor in a cohort sampled during active COVID-19. The V and J segments used are TRBV4-3 and TRBJ2-1, and 8 junction bases match TRBD2. At the DNA level, the sequence is TGCGCCAGCAGCCAAGGTCAAGCGGGAGTAGGTAATGAGCAGTTCTTC. Protein translation: CASSQGQAGVGNEQFF.